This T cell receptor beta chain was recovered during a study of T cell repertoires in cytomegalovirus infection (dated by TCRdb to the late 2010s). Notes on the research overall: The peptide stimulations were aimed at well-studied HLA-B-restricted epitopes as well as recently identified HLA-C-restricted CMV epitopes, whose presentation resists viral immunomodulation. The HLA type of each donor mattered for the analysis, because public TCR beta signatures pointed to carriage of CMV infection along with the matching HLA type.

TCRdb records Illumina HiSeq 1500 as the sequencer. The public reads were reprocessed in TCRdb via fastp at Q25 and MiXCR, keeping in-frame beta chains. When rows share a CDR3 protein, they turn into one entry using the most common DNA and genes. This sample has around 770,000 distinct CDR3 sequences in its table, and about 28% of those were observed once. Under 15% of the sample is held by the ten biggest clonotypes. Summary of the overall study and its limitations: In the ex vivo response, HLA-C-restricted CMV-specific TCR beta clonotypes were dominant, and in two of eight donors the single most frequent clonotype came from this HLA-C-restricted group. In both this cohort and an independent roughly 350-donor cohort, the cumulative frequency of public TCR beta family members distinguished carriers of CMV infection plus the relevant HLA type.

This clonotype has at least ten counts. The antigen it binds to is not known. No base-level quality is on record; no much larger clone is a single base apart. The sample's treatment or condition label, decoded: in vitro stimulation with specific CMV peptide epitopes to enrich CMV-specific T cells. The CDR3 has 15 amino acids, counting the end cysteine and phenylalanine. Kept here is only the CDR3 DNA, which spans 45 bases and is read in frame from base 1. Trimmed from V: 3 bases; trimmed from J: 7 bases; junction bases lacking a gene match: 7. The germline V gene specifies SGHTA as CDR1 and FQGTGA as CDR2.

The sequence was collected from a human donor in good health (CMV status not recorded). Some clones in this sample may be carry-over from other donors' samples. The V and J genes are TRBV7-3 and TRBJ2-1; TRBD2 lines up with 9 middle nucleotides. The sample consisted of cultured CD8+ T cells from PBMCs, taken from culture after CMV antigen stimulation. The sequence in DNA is TGTGCCAGCAGCTTCTCCAGCGGGGGGTTTAATGAGCAGTTCTTC. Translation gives CASSFSSGGFNEQFF.